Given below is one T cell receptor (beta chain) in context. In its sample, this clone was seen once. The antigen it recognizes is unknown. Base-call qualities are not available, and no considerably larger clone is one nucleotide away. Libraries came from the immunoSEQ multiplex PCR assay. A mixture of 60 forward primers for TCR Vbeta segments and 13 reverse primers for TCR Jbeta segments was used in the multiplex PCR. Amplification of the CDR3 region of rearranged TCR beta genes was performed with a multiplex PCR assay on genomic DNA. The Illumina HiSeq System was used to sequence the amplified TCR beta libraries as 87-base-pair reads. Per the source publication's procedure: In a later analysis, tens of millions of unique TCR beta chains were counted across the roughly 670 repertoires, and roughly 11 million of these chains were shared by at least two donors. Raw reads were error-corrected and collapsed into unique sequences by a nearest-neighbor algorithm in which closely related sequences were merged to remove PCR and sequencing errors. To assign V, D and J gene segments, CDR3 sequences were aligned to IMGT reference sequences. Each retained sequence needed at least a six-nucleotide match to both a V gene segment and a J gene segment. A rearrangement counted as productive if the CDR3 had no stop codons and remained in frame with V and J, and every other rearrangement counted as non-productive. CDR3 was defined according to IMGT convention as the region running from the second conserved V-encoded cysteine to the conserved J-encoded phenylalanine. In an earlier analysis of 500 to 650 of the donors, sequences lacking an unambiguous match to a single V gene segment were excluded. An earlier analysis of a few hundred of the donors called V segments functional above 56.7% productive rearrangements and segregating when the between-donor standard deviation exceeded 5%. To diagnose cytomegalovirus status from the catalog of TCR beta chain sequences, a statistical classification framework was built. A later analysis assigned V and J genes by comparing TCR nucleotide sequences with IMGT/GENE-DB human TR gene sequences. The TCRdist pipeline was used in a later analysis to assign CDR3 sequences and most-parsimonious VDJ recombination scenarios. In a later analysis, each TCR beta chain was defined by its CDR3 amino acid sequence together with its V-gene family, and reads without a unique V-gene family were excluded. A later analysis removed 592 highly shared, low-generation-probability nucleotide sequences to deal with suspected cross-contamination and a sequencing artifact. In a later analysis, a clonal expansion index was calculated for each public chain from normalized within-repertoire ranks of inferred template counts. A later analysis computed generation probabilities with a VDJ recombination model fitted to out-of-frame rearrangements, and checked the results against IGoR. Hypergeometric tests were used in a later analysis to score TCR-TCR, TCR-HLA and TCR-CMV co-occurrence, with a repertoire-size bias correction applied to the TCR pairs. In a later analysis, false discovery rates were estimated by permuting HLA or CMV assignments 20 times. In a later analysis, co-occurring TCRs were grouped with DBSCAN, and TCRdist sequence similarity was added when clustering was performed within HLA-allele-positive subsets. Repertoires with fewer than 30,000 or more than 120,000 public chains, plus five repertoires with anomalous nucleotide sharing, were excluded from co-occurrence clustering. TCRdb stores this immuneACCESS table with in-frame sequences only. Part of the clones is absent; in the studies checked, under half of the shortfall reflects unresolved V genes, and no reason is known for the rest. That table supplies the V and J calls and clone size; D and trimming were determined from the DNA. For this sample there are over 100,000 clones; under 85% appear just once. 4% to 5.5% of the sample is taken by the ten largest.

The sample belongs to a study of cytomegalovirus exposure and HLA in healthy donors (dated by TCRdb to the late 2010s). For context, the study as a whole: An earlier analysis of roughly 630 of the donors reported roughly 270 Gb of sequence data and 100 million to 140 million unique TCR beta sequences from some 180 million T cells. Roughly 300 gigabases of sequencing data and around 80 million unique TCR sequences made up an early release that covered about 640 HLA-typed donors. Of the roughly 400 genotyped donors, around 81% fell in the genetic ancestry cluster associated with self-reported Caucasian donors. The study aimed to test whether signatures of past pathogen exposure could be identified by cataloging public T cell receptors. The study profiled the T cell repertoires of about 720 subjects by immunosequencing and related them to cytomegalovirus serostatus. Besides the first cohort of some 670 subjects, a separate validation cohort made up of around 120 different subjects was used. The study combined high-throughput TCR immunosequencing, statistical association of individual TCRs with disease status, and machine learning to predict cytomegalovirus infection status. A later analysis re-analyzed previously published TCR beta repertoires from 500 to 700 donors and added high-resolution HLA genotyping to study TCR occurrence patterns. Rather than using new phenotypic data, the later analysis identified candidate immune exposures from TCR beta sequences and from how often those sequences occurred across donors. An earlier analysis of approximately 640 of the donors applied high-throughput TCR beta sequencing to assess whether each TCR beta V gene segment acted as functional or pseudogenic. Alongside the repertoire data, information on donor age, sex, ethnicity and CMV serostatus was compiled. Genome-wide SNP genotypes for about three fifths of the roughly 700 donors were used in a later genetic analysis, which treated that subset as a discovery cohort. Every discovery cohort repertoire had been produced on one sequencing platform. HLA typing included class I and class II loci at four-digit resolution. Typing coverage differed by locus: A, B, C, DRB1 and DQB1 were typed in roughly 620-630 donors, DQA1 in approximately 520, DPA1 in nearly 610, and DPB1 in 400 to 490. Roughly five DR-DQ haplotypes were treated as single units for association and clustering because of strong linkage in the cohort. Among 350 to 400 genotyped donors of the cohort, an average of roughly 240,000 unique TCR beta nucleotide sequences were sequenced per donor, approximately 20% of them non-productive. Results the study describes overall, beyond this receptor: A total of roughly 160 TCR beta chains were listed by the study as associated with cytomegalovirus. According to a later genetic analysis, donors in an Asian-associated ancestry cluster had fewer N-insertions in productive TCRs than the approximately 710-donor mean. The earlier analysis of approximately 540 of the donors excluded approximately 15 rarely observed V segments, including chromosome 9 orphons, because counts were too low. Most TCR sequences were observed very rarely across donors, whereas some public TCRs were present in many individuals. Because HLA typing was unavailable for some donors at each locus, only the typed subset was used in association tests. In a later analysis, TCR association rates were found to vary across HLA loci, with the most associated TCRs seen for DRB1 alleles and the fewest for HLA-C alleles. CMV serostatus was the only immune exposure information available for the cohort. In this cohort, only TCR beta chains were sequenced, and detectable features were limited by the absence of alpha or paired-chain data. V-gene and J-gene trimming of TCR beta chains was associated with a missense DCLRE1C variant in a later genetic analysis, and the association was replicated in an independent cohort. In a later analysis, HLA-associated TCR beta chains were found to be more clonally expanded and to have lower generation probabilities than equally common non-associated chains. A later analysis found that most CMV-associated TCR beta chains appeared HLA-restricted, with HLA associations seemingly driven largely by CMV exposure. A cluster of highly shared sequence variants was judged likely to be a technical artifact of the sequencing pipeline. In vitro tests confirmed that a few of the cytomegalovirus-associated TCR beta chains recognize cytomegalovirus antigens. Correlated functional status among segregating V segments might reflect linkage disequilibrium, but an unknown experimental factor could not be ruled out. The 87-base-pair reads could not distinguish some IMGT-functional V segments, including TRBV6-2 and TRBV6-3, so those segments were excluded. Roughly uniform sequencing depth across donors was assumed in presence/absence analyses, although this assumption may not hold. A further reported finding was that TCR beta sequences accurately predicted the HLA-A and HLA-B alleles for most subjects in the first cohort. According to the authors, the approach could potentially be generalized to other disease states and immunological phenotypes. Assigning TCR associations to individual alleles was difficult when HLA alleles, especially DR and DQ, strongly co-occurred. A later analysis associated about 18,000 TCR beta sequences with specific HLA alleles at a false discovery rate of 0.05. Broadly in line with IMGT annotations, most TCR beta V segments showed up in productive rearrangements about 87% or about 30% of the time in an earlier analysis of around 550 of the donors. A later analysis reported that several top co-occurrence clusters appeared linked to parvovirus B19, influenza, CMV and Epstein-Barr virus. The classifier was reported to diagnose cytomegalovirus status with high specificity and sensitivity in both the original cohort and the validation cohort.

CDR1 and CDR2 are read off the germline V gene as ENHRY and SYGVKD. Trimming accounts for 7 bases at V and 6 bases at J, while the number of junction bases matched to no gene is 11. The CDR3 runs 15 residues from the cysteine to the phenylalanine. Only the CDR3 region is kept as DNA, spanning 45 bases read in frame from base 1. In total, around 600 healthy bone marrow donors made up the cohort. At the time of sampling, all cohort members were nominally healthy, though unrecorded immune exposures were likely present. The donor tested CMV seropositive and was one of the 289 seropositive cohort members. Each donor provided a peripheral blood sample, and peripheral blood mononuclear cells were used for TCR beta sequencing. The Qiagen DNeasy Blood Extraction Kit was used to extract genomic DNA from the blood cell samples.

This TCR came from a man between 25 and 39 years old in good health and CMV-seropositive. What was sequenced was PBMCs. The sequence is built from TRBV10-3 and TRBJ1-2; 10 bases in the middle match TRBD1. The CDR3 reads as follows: CAITDPPGQGNGYTF. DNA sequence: TGTGCCATCACCGACCCACCGGGACAGGGGAATGGCTACACCTTC.